Following are 11 T cell receptor beta chains from one sample sequenced in a study of graft-versus-host responses after intestinal transplantation. Each mixed lymphocyte reaction held around 200,000 CFSE-labeled responders and around 200,000 irradiated violet-dye-labeled stimulators. This table comes from immunoSEQ multiplex PCR, and its TCRdb copy is limited to in-frame clones, with some not included. Found here are 20,000 or so clones, about a third of them singletons; the top ten hold approximately 9.6%. Sequences were derived from alloreactive CD8+ T cells from a mixed lymphocyte reaction culture, sampled before intestinal transplant. Described subset: CFSE-low proliferating T cells sorted from roughly 6-day pre-transplant mixed lymphocyte reaction (GvH or HvG direction). These TCRs come from a human patient who received an intestinal transplant.

About this clone itself: A far larger clone is one base from this, pointing to a likely read error. Other nucleotide sequences from this sample produce the same CDR3. The chain is built from TRBV5-4 and TRBJ1-2; 7 bases are a match to TRBD1. Germline V lookup: CDR1 SGHNT, CDR2 YYREEE (reference sequence). The CDR3 spans 15 residues. CDR3 amino acids: CASSRGTDQGNGYTF. As DNA, the CDR3 is TGTGCCAGCAGCAGAGGGACAGACCAAGGAAATGGGTACACCTTC.

The chain links TRBV9 to TRBJ1-2; TRBD1 matches 7 bases. Germline CDR1 and CDR2: SGDLS and YYNGEE. This CDR3 comprises 15 residues. V was clipped by 1 base and J by 4 bases; unmatched bases: 7. This CDR3 reads CASSVQYRGAYGYTF. The CDR3 nucleotides read TGTGCCAGCAGCGTACAATACAGGGGAGCCTATGGCTACACCTTC.

This clone was recorded a few times. The V and J genes are TRBV6-1 and TRBJ1-5; 7 bases agree with TRBD1. Germline V gene lookup returns CDR1 MNHNS and CDR2 SASEGT. The V segment lost 6 bases and the J segment 3 bases; nucleotides outside the gene matches: 5. The CDR3 covers 14 residues. CDR3 bases: TGTGCCAGCAGCGCTGGACAGGTCAATCAGCCCCAGCATTTT. It yields the protein CASSAGQVNQPQHF.

The chain joins TRBV2 to TRBJ1-2; D possibly corresponds to TRBD1 (6 bases). Germline lookup yields CDR1 SNHLY and CDR2 FYNNEI. This CDR3 contains 13 residues. The ends were cut back, 1 base at V and 8 bases at J, with 11 bases in the middle. The CDR3 DNA sequence: TGTGCCAGCAGTGAAGGGCAGGGGTGGGGCTACACCTTC. Amino acids: CASSEGQGWGYTF.

The V call is TRBV7-9, the J call TRBJ1-3; D is unclear. The length of the CDR3 is 14 residues. Trimming removed 5 bases from V and 0 bases from J, with 8 bases in between. CDR1 SEHNR and CDR2 FQNEAQ come from the germline V gene (reference sequence). CDR3 bases: TGTGCCAGCAGCCCCTGGGACTCTGGAAACACCATATATTTT. Its translation: CASSPWDSGNTIYF.

This chain uses TRBV5-1 with TRBJ2-7; D is perhaps TRBD1 (6 bases). Trimming pared 9 bases from V and 1 base from J, leaving 23 bases between. Germline V CDR1 and CDR2: SGHRS, YFSETQ. The CDR3 is made up of 16 amino acids. DNA for the CDR3: TGCGCCATATCAAGGCGAACAGGGACGGTTTCCTACGAGCAGTACTTC. This codes for CAISRRTGTVSYEQYF.

This rearrangement joins TRBV6-6 to TRBJ2-1, with D possibly being TRBD1 (5 bases). CDR1 is MNHNY, CDR2 SVGAGI, per germline (reference sequence). CDR3 length: 14 amino acids. V was clipped by 2 bases and J by 1 base, with 6 bases between them. The chain's CDR3 is CASSYQGSYNEQFF. The CDR3 nucleotides read TGTGCCAGCAGTTACCAGGGTTCCTACAATGAGCAGTTCTTC.

The rearrangement uses TRBV2 and TRBJ2-7, with TRBD2 identical over 7 bases. The length of the CDR3 is 14 residues. V was clipped by 6 bases and J by 0 bases; unmatched bases: 5. Germline V gene lookup returns CDR1 SNHLY and CDR2 FYNNEI. The DNA of the CDR3 is TGTGCCAGCAGCTTGGGCGGGAGCTCCTACGAGCAGTACTTC. Its translation: CASSLGGSSYEQYF.

The chain uses TRBV7-9 and TRBJ2-7, with D maybe TRBD1 (6 bases). CDR3 length: 16 residues. The germline V gene has CDR1 SEHNR and CDR2 FQNEAQ (reference sequence). The V end lost 4 bases, the J end lost 2 bases, and 18 bases lay between the germline ends. CDR3: CASSSPRTGSPYEQYF. CDR3 nucleotides: TGTGCCAGCAGCTCTCCGCGTACAGGGTCCCCCTACGAGCAGTACTTC.

This chain joins TRBV6-1 and TRBJ1-4, with TRBD1 matching 7 bases. There are 11 residues in the CDR3. V was pared by 11 bases and J by 6 bases, with 3 bases of the junction left unmatched. The germline V gene encodes CDR1 MNHNS and CDR2 SASEGT. CDR3 nucleotides: TGTGCCGAAGGGACAGATGAAAAACTGTTTTTT. It encodes CAEGTDEKLFF.

This clone ranks as medium-sized. The chain has TRBV5-1 and TRBJ2-7; 8 bases line up with TRBD1. The CDR3 spans 14 residues. Germline-derived CDR1 and CDR2 are SGHRS and YFSETQ. J lost 2 bases, V lost 4 bases, and 5 bases had no gene match. CDR3 DNA: TGCGCCAGCAGCGACGGGACAGGAACCTACGAGCAGTACTTC. Residues: CASSDGTGTYEQYF.